This TCR beta chain was sequenced during a study of blood T cells in healthy people across ages. The CDR3 consists of 15 residues. A J-beta primer mix and a sample-barcoded 5' primer were used in a second PCR of roughly 6 to 11 cycles. Using its own MiXCR run on the 5' RACE reads, TCRdb lists one record per CDR3 protein. The sample lists around 1,900,000 distinct CDR3 sequences; about two fifths were seen once. This clonotype appeared a few times. Germline is not matched at one junction end, which may reflect a read error. This sequence originates from a human donor in good health. The specimen was blood. The chain employs TRBV12-3 or TRBV12-4 and TRBJ2-7; TRBD2 matches 8 bases. The CDR3 nucleotides are TGTGCCAGTAGTTGGGGAGCGGGGGAAACCTACGAGCAGTACTTC. Encoded protein: CASSWGAGETYEQYF.